This T cell receptor beta chain was recovered during a study of blood T cell repertoires in COVID-19. Study context: COVID-19 samples collected from the United States, Italy and Spain covered acute and convalescent phases.

During active infection, Seattle patients enrolled and were then monitored through disease. The protocol was immunoSEQ multiplex PCR, while the TCRdb copy is restricted to in-frame clones and leaves out a portion. The data contain 250,000 to 350,000 clones, 80% to 95% of them seen just once; the ten biggest clones take up 6.5% to 8%. Germline values: CDR1 MDHEN, CDR2 SYDVKM. CDR3 length: 16 amino acids. After removal of 10 bases from V and 3 bases from J, the junction contained 17 bases not matched to a gene. The J gene is TRBJ2-7, the V gene TRBV28; 8 bases map to TRBD2. The sample taken for sequencing was peripheral blood. This clonotype originated in a woman in her twenties or thirties with COVID-19, enrolled during active disease. CDR3 protein: CATGGAGLAGSYEQYF. CDR3 coding DNA: TGTGCCACGGGGGGGGCTGGGTTAGCGGGAAGCTACGAGCAGTACTTC.